One sample yielded the 30 T cell receptor beta chains listed below, sequenced in a study of metastatic and nonmetastatic thyroid tumors. With MiXCR, TCRdb reprocessed the PCR reads. The repertoire holds 10,000 to 15,000 clones, 25% to 35% seen once, with 12% in the top ten. Prior to thyroid surgery, none of the patients had received any treatment. Sequenced input: tumor tissue. The receptors were gathered from a female donor with papillary thyroid cancer or a benign thyroid nodule (not recorded which). Some clones in this sample may be carry-over from other donors' samples.

Sample share makes this clone medium-sized. At the DNA level, this CDR3 is encoded by other sequences in the same sample as well. The chain recombines TRBV20-1 with TRBJ2-1; 16 nucleotides line up with TRBD2. CDR1 is DFQATT and CDR2 is SNEGSKA in the germline V gene (reference sequence). The CDR3 is 15 amino acids. V lost 6 bases and J lost 9; bases outside the gene matches: 8. In nucleotides, the CDR3 is TGCAGTGCCCGAGGGACTAGCGGGAGGGCCGGTGAGCAGTTCTTC. It specifies CSARGTSGRAGEQFF.

The chain carries TRBV20-1 and TRBJ2-7; 12 bases are shared with TRBD2. Per the germline V gene, CDR1 is DFQATT and CDR2 is SNEGSKA (reference sequence). The CDR3 consists of 16 residues. V shed 6 bases, J shed 3 bases, and the junction held 12 bases outside the gene matches. The CDR3 region has the DNA TGCAGTGCCAAAGCCGGACTAGCGGGGAATTACTACGAGCAGTACTTC. Protein: CSAKAGLAGNYYEQYF.

A single count supports this clone. The rearrangement joins TRBV20-1 to TRBJ2-3; 9 bases line up with TRBD2. The CDR3 extends over 13 amino acids. V shed 5 bases and J 6 bases; nucleotides not matched to a gene: 6. In germline, CDR1 is DFQATT, CDR2 SNEGSKA (reference sequence). The CDR3 coding sequence is TGCAGTGCTCTTAGCGGGAGAGGGGATACGCAGTATTTT. This gives the protein CSALSGRGDTQYF.

This clone was observed many times. The chain carries TRBV15 and TRBJ1-2; D gene uncertain. There are 15 residues in the CDR3. In germline, CDR1 is LNHNV, CDR2 YYDKDF (reference sequence). The V end was cut by 1 base, the J end by 0 bases, with 9 bases between. The CDR3 here is CATSRAGRTNYGYTF. Written as DNA, the CDR3 is TGTGCCACCAGCAGAGCGGGCAGAACTAACTATGGCTACACCTTC.

To note about this clone: The junction departs from germline at one end; a sequencing error may be responsible. V is TRBV27 and J is TRBJ1-5; no clear D. The CDR3 has 15 residues. From germline, CDR1 is MNHEY and CDR2 SMNVEV (reference sequence). CDR3 bases: TGTGCCAGTAGTTTATGGGGTGATAGCAATCAGCCCCAGCATTTT. Translated: CASSLWGDSNQPQHF.

The chain employs TRBV27 and TRBJ1-2; a possible D gene is TRBD1 (6 bases). Germline lookup yields CDR1 MNHEY and CDR2 SMNVEV (reference sequence). Trimming pared 5 bases from V and 3 bases from J, leaving 16 bases between. CDR3 size: 15 residues. CDR3 residues: CASSRPGTPDYGYTF. The CDR3 DNA reads as TGTGCCAGCAGTCGCCCCGGGACACCAGACTATGGCTACACCTTC.

The genes are TRBV20-1 and TRBJ2-1; TRBD2 is a possible D gene (6 bases). The CDR3 runs to 14 residues. Germline CDR1 and CDR2: DFQATT and SNEGSKA (reference sequence). Trimming removed 2 bases from V and 6 bases from J, with 14 bases in between. Here the CDR3 DNA reads TGCAGTGCTAGACAGCGGGCAGGATTCAATGAGCAGTTCTTC. Its protein product is CSARQRAGFNEQFF.

By its share, this clone is large. This chain uses TRBV28 with TRBJ1-2, with 10 bases matching TRBD1. Germline V gene lookup returns CDR1 MDHEN and CDR2 SYDVKM. The CDR3 has 14 residues. V lost 4 bases and J lost 8; bases outside the gene matches: 7. The CDR3 spells CASSSDRGIRGYTF. The CDR3 DNA follows: TGTGCCAGCAGTTCGGACAGGGGGATTAGGGGCTACACCTTC.

This clone was detected a few times. The chain carries TRBV6-1 and TRBJ2-7; TRBD1 is a possible D gene (5 bases). V dropped 0 bases and J dropped 0 bases, with 9 bases sitting between them. Germline CDR1 and CDR2: MNHNS and SASEGT. The CDR3 sequence is 15 residues long. The CDR3: CASSEALDSSYEQYF. CDR3 nucleotides: TGTGCCAGCAGTGAAGCGCTAGACAGCTCCTACGAGCAGTACTTC.

This clone is categorized as medium-sized (0.01 to 0.1%). CDR3 nucleotide sequence: TGTGCCAGCAGCCCCGGGCTCTCTGGGGCCAACGTCCTGACTTTC. Translated, it gives CASSPGLSGANVLTF. The chain carries TRBV28 and TRBJ2-6; D unclear. Germline assignment: CDR1 MDHEN and CDR2 SYDVKM. The CDR3 is made up of 15 amino acids. The V gene lost 6 bases and the J gene lost 0 bases, with 9 bases spanning the gap.

By its share, this clone is medium-sized. This sequence joins TRBV27 and TRBJ2-7; D perhaps matches TRBD1 (6 bases). The CDR3 sequence is 17 residues long. Germline V gives CDR1 MNHEY, CDR2 SMNVEV (reference sequence). V gave up 0 bases and J gave up 1 base, with 16 bases separating them. The CDR3: CASSLSSPGTLSYEQYF. In nucleotides, the CDR3 is TGTGCCAGCAGTTTATCCTCTCCCGGGACACTATCCTACGAGCAGTACTTC.

This clone was seen ten or more times. The rearrangement joins TRBV5-4 to TRBJ1-2; 11 bases fit TRBD1. Germline CDR1 reads SGHNT; CDR2 reads YYREEE (reference sequence). Losses at the gene ends were 4 bases for V and 7 bases for J; bases not matched to a gene: 6. CDR3 length: 14 residues. In DNA form, the CDR3 reads TGTGCCAGCAGCAACCGGGACAGGGGGTTTGGCTACACCTTC. Protein: CASSNRDRGFGYTF.

Comment on this clone: Given a much more abundant clone one base away, this may be a read error. The V gene is TRBV5-4, the J gene TRBJ2-6, with TRBD1 matching over 8 bases. Trimming at V came to 0 bases and at J to 0 bases, leaving 5 bases not matched to a gene. CDR3 length equals 18 residues. CDR1 SGHNT and CDR2 YYREEE come from the germline V gene (reference sequence). The CDR3 DNA reads TGTGCCAGCAGCTTGGCGGACAGGGTGAACTCTGGGGCCAACGTCCTGACTTTC. This sequence encodes CASSLADRVNSGANVLTF. The whole variable domain, remainder taken from reference TRBV5-4 and TRBJ2-6, is ETGVTQSPTHLIKTRGQQVTLRCSSQSGHNTVSWYQQALGQGPQFIFQYYREEENGRGNFPPRFSGLQFPNYSSELNVNALELDDSALYLCASSLADRVNSGANVLTFGAGSRLTVL.

There are a few counts of this clone. The CDR3 DNA is TGTGCCAGCACACGAGCGGGGTCCAACTACGAGCAGTACTTC. It translates to CASTRAGSNYEQYF. V usage is TRBV12-3 or TRBV12-4 and J usage is TRBJ2-7, with 7 bases aligning to TRBD2. The V and J ends lost 7 bases and 3 bases, in that order; junction bases with no gene match: 9. The CDR3 sequence is 14 residues long.

The V call is TRBV25-1, the J call TRBJ1-1, with D uncertain. The V gene lost 4 bases and the J gene lost 5 bases, with 5 bases spanning the gap. Germline CDR1 reads MGHDK; CDR2 reads SYGVNS. The CDR3 extends over 11 amino acids. CDR3 nucleotide sequence: TGTGCCAGCAGTGTAGGGACTGAAGCTTTCTTT. Encoded protein: CASSVGTEAFF.

Within the sample, this clone is medium-sized. The rearrangement joins TRBV18 to TRBJ2-7; 8 bases are shared with TRBD1. The trim removed 9 bases at V and 1 base at J, leaving 8 bases unmatched. This CDR3 contains 14 residues. CDR1 is KGHSH, CDR2 LQKENI, per germline. The CDR3 loop reads CASSYGTGSYEQYF. CDR3 nucleotides: TGTGCCAGTTCATATGGGACAGGTTCCTACGAGCAGTACTTC. The entire variable domain, with the rest obtained from reference TRBV18 and TRBJ2-7, is as follows: NAGVMQNPRHLVRRRGQEARLRCSPMKGHSHVYWYRQLPEEGLKFMVYLQKENIIDESGMPKERFSAEFPKEGPSILRIQQVVRGDSAAYFCASSYGTGSYEQYFGPGTRLTVT.

V usage is TRBV7-8 and J usage is TRBJ1-5, with D unresolved. CDR1 and CDR2 (germline): SGHVS, FQNEAQ. The length of the CDR3 is 14 residues. V dropped 0 bases and J dropped 3 bases, with 6 bases sitting between them. CDR3 in amino acids: CASSLAGNNQPQHF. The DNA of the CDR3 is TGTGCCAGCAGCTTAGCAGGTAACAATCAGCCCCAGCATTTT.

The V and J genes are TRBV6-1 and TRBJ2-5, with D maybe TRBD2 (5 bases). This CDR3 spans 15 amino acids. V was cut by 5 bases and J by 12 bases, with 25 bases left in between. Germline lookup yields CDR1 MNHNS and CDR2 SASEGT. The CDR3 DNA reads TGTGCCAGCAGTCGACTGGGGAGTGCCGAAGAGAACAAGTACTTC. Translation gives CASSRLGSAEENKYF.

The V gene is TRBV3-1, the J gene TRBJ1-3; D remains ambiguous. The CDR3 totals 16 residues. V dropped 5 bases and J dropped 0 bases, with 14 bases sitting between them. Germline V gene lookup returns CDR1 LGHDT and CDR2 YNNKEL (reference sequence). The CDR3 DNA reads TGTGCCAGCAGCAAAGGCAGGTCGGGCTCTGGAAACACCATATATTTT. As protein: CASSKGRSGSGNTIYF.

Of note for this clone: This specimen includes other DNA sequences encoding the same CDR3. This sequence joins TRBV28 and TRBJ2-7, with D tentatively TRBD1 (5 bases). Germline V CDR1 and CDR2: MDHEN, SYDVKM. V was shortened by 7 bases and J by 3 bases, with 16 bases between the two germline ends. The CDR3 has 14 amino acids. The chain's CDR3 is CASTVGTGSYEQYF. The CDR3 bases are TGTGCCAGCACCGTAGGTACAGGTAGCTACGAGCAGTACTTC.

This clone was counted ten times or more. J is TRBJ1-5 and V is TRBV4-1; tentative D call: TRBD1 (6 bases). With 5 bases removed from V and 0 bases from J, the gap between germline ends came to 14 bases. The germline CDR1 and CDR2 sequences are MGHRA and YSYEKL. The CDR3 runs to 16 residues. CDR3 coding DNA: TGCGCCAGCAGCTCCTCGCCAGGGGTTAGCAATCAGCCCCAGCATTTT. Translation gives CASSSSPGVSNQPQHF.

Sample share makes this clone medium-sized. Within the sample, other DNA sequences also encode this same CDR3. The V and J genes are TRBV20-1 and TRBJ2-7, with TRBD2 matching over 8 bases. CDR3 length equals 15 residues. Germline CDR1 DFQATT, CDR2 SNEGSKA (reference sequence). J gave up 4 bases and V 3 bases, and 11 bases lay outside the gene matches. The CDR3 region has the DNA TGCAGTGCTAGGGTGGCGGGAGGTAATACGTACGAGCAGTACTTC. Amino acids: CSARVAGGNTYEQYF.

The CDR3 nucleotides read TGCGCCAGCAGGCACCAAAGCAGGGTTGATACGCAGTATTTT. Amino acids: CASRHQSRVDTQYF. This chain uses TRBV5-1 with TRBJ2-3; possibly TRBD1 for D (5 bases). CDR3 size: 14 residues. V dropped 5 bases and J dropped 6 bases, with 16 bases sitting between them. Germline V CDR1 and CDR2: SGHRS, YFSETQ.

In regard to this clone: Germline is not matched at one junction end, which may reflect a read error. This chain uses TRBV28 with TRBJ2-7, with D uncertain. CDR1 and CDR2 (germline): MDHEN, SYDVKM. The CDR3 has 14 residues. In DNA form, the CDR3 reads TGTGCCAGCAGCCCTGGGCTCCATCGGAGTGTGGGGTGTTTC. Translating gives CASSPGLHRSVGCF.

This clone has only a few counts. The gene calls are TRBV6-1 and TRBJ2-7; TRBD1 aligns across 9 bases. Unmatched junction bases numbered 13, after V lost 7 bases and J lost 6 bases. CDR1 MNHNS and CDR2 SASEGT come from the germline V gene. The CDR3 extends over 15 amino acids. CDR3 DNA: TGTGCCAGCATCACCCCGGGACAGGGAGGAGGCGAGCAGTACTTC. It yields the protein CASITPGQGGGEQYF.

The V call is TRBV3-1, the J call TRBJ2-5; D not certain. Germline CDR1 LGHDT, CDR2 YNNKEL (reference sequence). This CDR3 spans 12 amino acids. Trimming cost V 0 bases and J 5 bases, with 4 bases left between them. CDR3 DNA sequence: TGTGCCAGCAGCCAAGAATGGGAGACCCAGTACTTC. Translating gives CASSQEWETQYF.

This clone was counted many times. The rearrangement joins TRBV6-6 to TRBJ1-2; no definite D call. V lost 2 bases and J 5 bases, leaving 9 bases between the germline ends. Germline V CDR1 and CDR2: MNHNY, SVGAGI (reference sequence). The CDR3 runs to 13 residues. In nucleotides, the CDR3 is TGTGCCAGCAGTTACGCGGCAGGATATGGCTACACCTTC. This codes for CASSYAAGYGYTF.

The chain recombines TRBV20-1 with TRBJ2-7; 13 nucleotides match TRBD2. The CDR3 spans 15 residues. The V and J ends lost 1 base and 2 bases, in that order; junction bases with no gene match: 2. Germline CDR1 DFQATT, CDR2 SNEGSKA (reference sequence). CDR3 region: CSARVGTSGTYEQYF. CDR3 bases: TGCAGTGCTAGAGTCGGGACTAGCGGGACCTACGAGCAGTACTTC.

This clone was detected ten times or more. The genes are TRBV28 and TRBJ1-4, with D tentatively TRBD1 (5 bases). Germline assignment: CDR1 MDHEN and CDR2 SYDVKM. The CDR3 contains 15 residues. V was pared by 0 bases and J by 6 bases, with 11 bases between. The CDR3 DNA follows: TGTGCCAGCAGTTTATGGGGACTGAGGGATGAAAAACTGTTTTTT. This codes for CASSLWGLRDEKLFF.

This clone showed up just a few times. The junction does not match germline at one end; this may be a read error. The V call is TRBV19, the J call TRBJ2-1; 7 bases line up with TRBD2. Germline CDR1 and CDR2: LNHDA and SQIVND (reference sequence). The CDR3 totals 13 residues. DNA for the CDR3: TGTGCCAGTAAGCGACTAGCTCGCAATGAGCAGTCCTTC. This encodes CASKRLARNEQSF.